The source of this T cell receptor beta chain is a study of spatial heterogeneity in lung cancer. About the study: There was a strong correlation between the counts of TCR transcripts measured in tumor regions and a T cell transcriptional module score that was calculated from matched bulk RNA-seq.

Regarding this clonotype: The antigen remains undetermined.

Findings and limits, study-wide: For expanded intratumoral alpha and beta TCRs, counts tracked tumor mutation counts.

Time point indicated: sample taken at primary tumor resection. MiXCR, run by TCRdb on the 5' RACE reads, gives a single entry per CDR3 protein. Of under 15,000 distinct CDR3 sequences detected, about 4.8% appear once; the ten largest clones hold around 20%. This CDR3 has 14 residues. Trimming took 5 bases from V and 2 from J; bases not matched to a gene: 4. Germline CDR1 is MNHEY and CDR2 is SMNVEV (reference sequence). The receptor comes from a female donor with early-stage non-small cell lung cancer. The chain joins TRBV27 to TRBJ1-2; 8 bases align to TRBD1. The material sequenced was lung tumor tissue, taken at surgery. The CDR3 reads CASSVQGANYGYTF. CDR3 nucleotide sequence: TGTGCCAGCAGTGTGCAGGGGGCAAACTATGGCTACACCTTC.